A single sample gave rise to the 20 T cell receptor beta chains below, sequenced in a study of blood T cell repertoires in COVID-19. Assay used: immunoSEQ multiplex PCR; TCRdb lists only in-frame clones, some missing. The table shows about 200,000 clones, with around 84% occurring only once. Sample: PBMCs or T cells enriched from blood (not recorded which). Receptors were obtained from a woman aged 40 to 50 with acute COVID-19.

The V call is TRBV30, the J call TRBJ2-5; 9 nucleotides line up with TRBD2. The germline V gene has CDR1 GTSNPN and CDR2 SVGIG (reference sequence). Trimming removed 3 bases from V and 1 base from J; junction bases left unmatched: 6. This CDR3 contains 15 residues. The CDR3 here is CAWRRAGGSQETQYF. The CDR3 nucleotides read TGTGCCTGGAGGCGAGCGGGAGGTTCCCAAGAGACCCAGTACTTC.

The rearrangement links TRBV4-1 to TRBJ1-2; 9 nucleotides match TRBD1. CDR3 length: 15 amino acids. Germline V CDR1 and CDR2: MGHRA, YSYEKL. The J segment lost 0 bases and the V segment lost 4 bases, leaving 3 bases of the junction unmatched. The CDR3 nucleotides are TGCGCCAGCAGCCTACAGGGGGCGACTAACTATGGCTACACCTTC. Its translation: CASSLQGATNYGYTF.

V usage is TRBV11-2 and J usage is TRBJ1-2; TRBD1 agrees at 7 bases. The CDR3 is 13 amino acids. Losses at the gene ends were 3 bases for V and 4 bases for J; bases not matched to a gene: 2. Germline V gene sequence: CDR1 SGHAT, CDR2 FQNNGV. The CDR3 DNA follows: TGTGCCAGCAGCTTTTCAGGGGGCTATGGCTACACCTTC. It yields the protein CASSFSGGYGYTF.

The V gene is TRBV2, the J gene TRBJ1-1; 8 bases are shared with TRBD1. V lost 2 bases and J lost 1; bases outside the gene matches: 15. Germline V CDR1 and CDR2: SNHLY, FYNNEI. This CDR3 has 19 residues. Written as DNA, the CDR3 is TGTGCCAGCAGTGAACGAACCCTCCCAGGACAGGGCTCGAACACTGAAGCTTTCTTT. This sequence encodes CASSERTLPGQGSNTEAFF.

Written as DNA, the CDR3 is TGTGCCAGCAGCACGGACGGGGACTCTGGGGCCAACGTCCTGACTTTC. It yields the protein CASSTDGDSGANVLTF. This chain links TRBV7-9 with TRBJ2-6; the D gene is possibly TRBD2 (5 bases). V was pared by 5 bases and J by 0 bases, with 11 bases between. CDR1 and CDR2 (germline): SEHNR, FQNEAQ (reference sequence). The CDR3 covers 16 residues.

The V gene is TRBV29-1, the J gene TRBJ2-5; TRBD1 matches at 11 bases. The CDR3 is 14 amino acids. CDR1 is SQVTM and CDR2 is ANQGSEA in the germline V gene. V gave up 6 bases and J gave up 7 bases; unmatched junction bases: 10. This chain's CDR3 is CSVTGQGVGGTQYF. In nucleotides, the CDR3 is TGCAGCGTCACGGGACAGGGGGTCGGAGGGACCCAGTACTTC. The variable domain in full, with the rest retrieved from reference TRBV29-1 and TRBJ2-5, is SAVISQKPSRDICQRGTSLTIQCQVDSQVTMMFWYRQQPGQSLTLIATANQGSEATYESGFVIDKFPISRPNLTFSTLTVSNMSPEDSSIYLCSVTGQGVGGTQYFGPGTRLLVL.

The rearrangement joins TRBV10-3 to TRBJ1-6; TRBD1 agrees at 8 bases. The length of the CDR3 is 14 residues. Germline CDR1 is ENHRY and CDR2 is SYGVKD. The trim removed 6 bases at V and 8 bases at J, leaving 6 bases unmatched. This CDR3 is CAIRGTGQYSPLHF. In nucleotides, the CDR3 is TGTGCCATCAGGGGGACAGGACAGTATTCACCCCTCCACTTT.

The V and J genes are TRBV4-1 and TRBJ2-7, with D tentatively TRBD2 (6 bases). This CDR3 has 16 amino acids. The germline gives CDR1 MGHRA, CDR2 YSYEKL. Between the trimmed V and J ends, which lost 2 bases and 2 bases, there was a span of 16 bases. The CDR3 reads CASSQLGAGRTYEQYF. The CDR3 nucleotides read TGCGCCAGCAGCCAACTAGGGGCAGGGAGGACCTACGAGCAGTACTTC.

The sample holds a few counts of this clone. The chain carries TRBV7-2 and TRBJ2-3, with D possibly being TRBD1 (7 bases). V was pared by 1 base and J by 6 bases, with 20 bases between. From germline, CDR1 is SGHTA and CDR2 FQGNSA. This CDR3 has 17 amino acids. Written as DNA, the CDR3 is TGTGCCAGCAGCTTAGATGGGACAGCCATGGAGGGCGATACGCAGTATTTT. Protein sequence: CASSLDGTAMEGDTQYF.

V and J are TRBV19 and TRBJ1-6; D gene unclear. In germline, CDR1 is LNHDA, CDR2 SQIVND (reference sequence). The CDR3 contains 15 residues. Trimming removed 4 bases from V and 8 bases from J, with 15 bases in between. CDR3 in amino acids: CASSTSGIRDSPLHF. The CDR3 bases are TGTGCCAGTAGTACCTCCGGGATTCGGGATTCACCCCTCCACTTT.

The chain is built from TRBV7-9 and TRBJ1-2; TRBD1 might be the D (6 bases). The CDR3 has 12 amino acids. The V and J ends lost 4 bases and 8 bases respectively, with 11 bases between them. In germline, CDR1 is SEHNR, CDR2 FQNEAQ (reference sequence). The CDR3 loop is CASSSGTRGYTF. DNA for the CDR3: TGTGCCAGCAGCTCTGGGACAAGAGGCTACACCTTC.

J is TRBJ1-3 and V is TRBV7-9; TRBD1 is a possible D gene (5 bases). The CDR3 contains 13 residues. CDR1 and CDR2 (germline): SEHNR, FQNEAQ (reference sequence). Trimming took 3 bases from V and 7 from J, leaving 10 bases between them. The CDR3 spells CASSFGTLNTIYF. The CDR3 nucleotides read TGTGCCAGCAGCTTCGGGACTCTCAACACCATATATTTT.

The chain's CDR3 is CASSYENPQFRGGNQPQHF. The CDR3 DNA is TGTGCCAGCAGTTACGAGAATCCACAGTTCAGGGGTGGGAATCAGCCCCAGCATTTT. The rearrangement joins TRBV6-2 or TRBV6-3 to TRBJ1-5, with a possible D match to TRBD1 (6 bases). Germline CDR1 reads MNHEY; CDR2 reads SVGEGT. This CDR3 is 19 amino acids long. V was trimmed by 2 bases and J by 4 bases, leaving 24 bases between them.

The chain employs TRBV29-1 and TRBJ1-1, with a tentative D call TRBD1 (5 bases). V gave up 7 bases and J gave up 1 base, with 13 bases separating them. The V gene's germline CDR1 is SQVTM and CDR2 ANQGSEA. The CDR3 is 13 residues long. The CDR3 loop reads CSAARQQNTEAFF. DNA for the CDR3: TGCAGCGCAGCTAGACAGCAGAACACTGAAGCTTTCTTT.

As for this clone: A much larger clone differs from this one at a single base, so this may be a read error. This chain connects TRBV3-1 (or the pseudogene TRBV3-2) to TRBJ1-2, with D possibly matching TRBD1 (6 bases). Trimming shortened V by 1 base and J by 3 bases, and 6 bases separated the two germline ends. Per the germline V gene, CDR1 is LGHDT and CDR2 is YNNKEL (reference sequence). The CDR3 loop spans 13 amino acids. CDR3 region: CASSQGGHYGYTF. In nucleotides, the CDR3 is TGTGCCAGCAGCCAAGGGGGGCACTATGGCTACACCTTC.

Concerning this clone: The identical CDR3 is also encoded by other nucleotide sequences in the sample. The chain has TRBV29-1 and TRBJ1-2; 10 bases match TRBD1. Germline CDR1 SQVTM, CDR2 ANQGSEA. The V segment lost 1 base and the J segment 5 bases; nucleotides outside the gene matches: 1. The CDR3 sequence is 13 residues long. CDR3 DNA sequence: TGCAGCGTTGAAGGGACAGGGGGGTATGGCTACACCTTC. This gives the protein CSVEGTGGYGYTF.

A single count supports this clone. CDR3 DNA sequence: TGTGCCAGCTCGCTACTCCCCGAAAAACTGTTTTTT. Protein: CASSLLPEKLFF. The rearrangement links TRBV25-1 to TRBJ1-4, with no clear D. V was shortened by 8 bases and J by 8 bases, with 12 bases between the two germline ends. Germline V gives CDR1 MGHDK, CDR2 SYGVNS. CDR3 length: 12 amino acids.

As to this clone: One end of the junction does not line up with germline, which may come from a read error. This chain connects TRBV2 to TRBJ1-6, with 7 bases aligning to TRBD1. Germline V lookup: CDR1 SNHLY, CDR2 FYNNEI. The CDR3 consists of 14 residues. This CDR3 reads CASREGGDNSPLHF. The CDR3 DNA reads TGTGCCAGCAGGGAAGGGGGCGATAATTCACCCCTCCACTTT.

The CDR3: CARGVPPTGGNTEAFF. The CDR3 DNA reads TGTGCCAGAGGGGTCCCCCCGACAGGGGGTAACACTGAAGCTTTCTTT. The V and J genes are TRBV28 and TRBJ1-1; 9 nucleotides line up with TRBD1. The ends lost 9 bases at V and 2 bases at J; junction bases unmatched: 13. From germline, CDR1 is MDHEN and CDR2 SYDVKM. The CDR3 is 16 residues long.

Concerning this clone itself: One end of the junction is discordant with germline, which a read error may explain. The chain employs TRBV30 and TRBJ2-3; perhaps TRBD2 as D (5 bases). Germline CDR1 is GTSNPN and CDR2 is SVGIG (reference sequence). This CDR3 is 14 amino acids long. The CDR3 reads CAWSVGVSTDTQYF. The CDR3 DNA follows: TGTGCTTGGAGTGTCGGGGTCAGCACAGATACGCAGTATTTT. The whole variable domain, remainder taken from reference TRBV30 and TRBJ2-3, is SQTIHQWPATLVQPVGSPLSLECTVEGTSNPNLYWYRQAAGRGLQLLFYSVGIGQISSEVPQNLSASRPQDRQFILSSKKLLLSDSGFYLCAWSVGVSTDTQYFGPGTRLTVL.